The present TCR beta chain was sequenced within a study of T-cell reconstitution after alpha-beta-depleted transplantation in children. Study-level points and caveats: Elevated TCRbeta diversity at day 60 was traced, in some patients, to surviving recipient T cells and thymic progenitors. Several hundred expanded graft clones reportedly gave rise to the alpha-beta T cells present about two months after transplant. Diversity and T-cell counts at one year after transplant derived mostly from new T cells.

As it was prepared, the TCRbeta library received unique molecular identifiers. TCRdb re-analysed the PCR reads in MiXCR, keeping a single row per CDR3 protein. Of around 580,000 distinct CDR3 sequences in the sample, 25% to 30% were seen once. V lost 4 bases, J lost 0 bases, and 13 bases lay in between. CDR3 length: 16 residues. CDR1 MNHEY and CDR2 SVGAGI come from the germline V gene. This clonotype was detected once. Its specificity is unknown. The TCR was taken from a boy younger than two with Wiskott-Aldrich syndrome, due to receive a stem cell transplant. This chain connects TRBV6-5 to TRBJ1-5, with D possibly being TRBD1 (6 bases). Specimen: PBMCs, collected before TCRalphabeta/CD19-depleted stem cell transplant. The CDR3 DNA sequence: TGTGCCAGCAGTTTCAGGGGAACCTATAGCAATCAGCCCCAGCATTTT. This sequence encodes CASSFRGTYSNQPQHF.